This TCR beta chain was identified during a study of T cell changes during pregnancy in multiple sclerosis. The CDR3 spans 15 residues. The germline V gene has CDR1 MDHEN and CDR2 SYDVKM. Deletions cut 3 bases from V and 4 bases from J, with 13 bases between. Only in-frame clones appear in the TCRdb table, and some are missing; sequencing was by immunoSEQ multiplex PCR. This sample carries about 64,000 clones, 96% of them seen once, and the ten largest clones take approximately 2.5%. This sequence was found in a female donor with multiple sclerosis, enrolled in a pregnancy study. The chain employs TRBV28 and TRBJ1-3; D is perhaps TRBD1 (6 bases). This specimen consisted of CD8+ T cells from peripheral blood mononuclear cells, obtained after pregnancy. The CDR3 loop is CASSFRGGRGNTIYF. CDR3 in DNA: TGTGCCAGCAGTTTCAGGGGAGGGCGGGGAAACACCATATATTTT.